This TCR beta chain is drawn from a study of cytomegalovirus exposure and HLA in healthy donors. Between the trimmed V and J ends, which lost 5 bases and 3 bases, there was a span of 15 bases. CDR1 SEHNR and CDR2 FQNEAQ come from the germline V gene (reference sequence). The CDR3 runs to 15 residues. The PCR contained 60 Vbeta and 13 Jbeta primers. Here immunoSEQ multiplex PCR was the method, and the copy in TCRdb shows in-frame clones only, minus some. This sample has 100,000 to 150,000 clones, with about two thirds found just once. This clone was observed a handful of times. This chain links TRBV7-9 with TRBJ2-3; a possible D gene is TRBD2 (5 bases). The clonotype originates from a man younger than 40 in good health and CMV-seronegative. Source material: PBMCs. The CDR3 here is CASSRSGLGTDTQYF. The CDR3 coding sequence is TGTGCCAGCAGCCGATCGGGGTTGGGAACAGATACGCAGTATTTT. The full variable domain, its missing parts supplied by reference TRBV7-9 and TRBJ2-3, is DTGVSQNPRHKITKRGQNVTFRCDPISEHNRLYWYRQTLGQGPEFLTYFQNEAQLEKSRLLSDRFSAERPKGSFSTLEIQRTEQGDSAMYLCASSRSGLGTDTQYFGPGTRLTVL.